This T cell receptor beta chain was sequenced during a study of cytomegalovirus exposure and HLA in healthy donors. Study-wide results and limits: HLA allele associations emerged for about 16,000 TCR beta sequences in a later analysis, at 0.05 false discovery rate. Later analysis identified a missense DCLRE1C variant that was linked to TCR beta V- and J-gene trimming. Some highly shared sequence variants likely arose as a pipeline artifact.

CDR1 and CDR2 (germline): KGHSH, LQKENI. Losses at the gene ends were 0 bases for V and 2 bases for J; bases not matched to a gene: 6. This CDR3 has 17 residues. The PCR was carried out with 60 Vbeta primers and 13 Jbeta primers. Sequencing was performed with immunoSEQ multiplex PCR; in TCRdb, only in-frame clones are kept and a portion is missing. Of about 120,000 clones in the sample, approximately 80% are singletons; the top ten hold 1.5%. This clone has a single count. Its antigen is as yet unknown. This clonotype was sampled from a woman aged 18-35 years in good health and CMV-seronegative. This chain links TRBV18 with TRBJ2-2; 7 bases line up with TRBD1. Sample: PBMCs. The DNA for the CDR3 is TGTGCCAGCTCACCACCGGGACAGCGATTCAACACCGGGGAGCTGTTTTTT. Its protein is CASSPPGQRFNTGELFF.